These 12 T cell receptor beta chains originate from one sample sequenced in a study of CD8 T cells in Susac syndrome. When the RNA was reverse transcribed, random hexamers were used with an input of roughly 0.45 to 1 ug. TCRdb itself ran the immunoSEQ multiplex PCR reads through MiXCR, one entry per CDR3 protein. The sample holds about 94,000 distinct CDR3 sequences; 85% to 95% are singletons and the top ten take less than 0.4%. The sample taken for sequencing was CD4+ T cells from PBMCs. Source of these receptors: a human donor with Susac syndrome.

The chain recombines TRBV20-1 with TRBJ2-6, with 8 bases identical to TRBD1. The V segment lost 0 bases and the J segment 2 bases; nucleotides outside the gene matches: 3. This CDR3 has 16 residues. Germline loops: CDR1 DFQATT, CDR2 SNEGSKA (reference sequence). For the CDR3, the DNA is TGCAGTGCTAGAGACCCAGGGGGCGCTGGGGCCAACGTCCTGACTTTC. Protein: CSARDPGGAGANVLTF.

The chain joins TRBV30 to TRBJ2-3; 9 bases line up with TRBD2. The CDR3 contains 14 residues. Germline values: CDR1 GTSNPN, CDR2 SVGIG (reference sequence). Trimming removed 4 bases from V and 3 bases from J; junction bases left unmatched: 5. CDR3 region: CAWKAGGITDTQYF. DNA of the CDR3: TGTGCCTGGAAAGCGGGGGGCATAACAGATACGCAGTATTTT.

This rearrangement joins TRBV6-2 or TRBV6-3 to TRBJ2-1, with TRBD1 as a possible D gene (5 bases). V was trimmed by 5 bases and J by 3 bases, leaving 26 bases between them. The CDR3 totals 19 residues. Germline CDR1 MNHEY, CDR2 SVGEGT. For the CDR3, the DNA is TGTGCCAGCAGTACTTCTATCCGAAGGGGCAGAGATAGCTACAATGAGCAGTTCTTC. Protein product: CASSTSIRRGRDSYNEQFF.

The V gene is TRBV9, the J gene TRBJ2-1; no definite D call. V lost 5 bases and J 3 bases, leaving 9 bases between the germline ends. The length of the CDR3 is 13 residues. Germline V gene sequence: CDR1 SGDLS, CDR2 YYNGEE. CDR3 nucleotide sequence: TGTGCCAGCAGTCTGGCCGACTACAATGAGCAGTTCTTC. It encodes CASSLADYNEQFF. The full variable domain, its missing parts supplied by reference TRBV9 and TRBJ2-1, is DSGVTQTPKHLITATGQRVTLRCSPRSGDLSVYWYQQSLDQGLQFLIQYYNGEERAKGNILERFSAQQFPDLHSELNLSSLELGDSALYFCASSLADYNEQFFGPGTRLTVL.

This sequence joins TRBV3-1 and TRBJ1-2; D uncertain. Germline-derived CDR1 and CDR2 are LGHDT and YNNKEL (reference sequence). V dropped 5 bases and J dropped 8 bases, with 9 bases sitting between them. The CDR3 is made up of 11 amino acids. CDR3 coding DNA: TGTGCCAGCAGCTATGCGGAAGGCTACACCTTC. Amino acid sequence: CASSYAEGYTF.

The chain carries TRBV5-1 and TRBJ2-1; unclear D gene. This CDR3 is 13 amino acids long. Per germline, CDR1 SGHRS and CDR2 YFSETQ. V shed 1 base and J shed 5 bases, with 7 bases lying between them. CDR3 sequence reads: CASSLWMNNEQFF. In DNA form, the CDR3 reads TGCGCCAGCAGCTTGTGGATGAACAATGAGCAGTTCTTC.

This chain links TRBV6-2 or TRBV6-3 with TRBJ1-5; maybe TRBD1 (6 bases). Germline values: CDR1 MNHEY, CDR2 SVGEGT. V gave up 7 bases and J gave up 7 bases, with 14 bases separating them. The CDR3 covers 13 residues. The CDR3 DNA follows: TGTGCCAGCACAGACAGGCGAGACCAGCCCCAGCATTTT. Translated, it gives CASTDRRDQPQHF.

This chain connects TRBV5-1 to TRBJ2-5; 14 nucleotides align to TRBD2. After removal of 7 bases from V and 5 bases from J, the junction contained 7 bases not matched to a gene. This CDR3 has 15 amino acids. Germline values: CDR1 SGHRS, CDR2 YFSETQ. This chain's CDR3 is CASETSGGGLETQYF. CDR3 nucleotides: TGCGCCAGCGAGACTAGCGGGGGGGGTCTTGAGACCCAGTACTTC.

V gene TRBV30 combines with J gene TRBJ1-6; 7 nucleotides align to TRBD1. V was pared by 2 bases and J by 7 bases, with 5 bases of the junction left unmatched. This CDR3 region has 14 residues. In germline, CDR1 is GTSNPN, CDR2 SVGIG (reference sequence). The CDR3: CAWSSRDSNSPLHF. Here the CDR3 DNA reads TGTGCCTGGAGTTCCCGGGACAGCAATTCACCCCTCCACTTT.

The rearrangement joins TRBV19 to TRBJ1-6, with a tentative D call TRBD1 (5 bases). In germline, CDR1 is LNHDA, CDR2 SQIVND (reference sequence). CDR3 length: 14 amino acids. Trimming shortened V by 6 bases and J by 7 bases, and 13 bases separated the two germline ends. CDR3 sequence (DNA): TGTGCCAGTAGCCCAGGTACAGGAAATTCACCCCTCCACTTT. Encoded protein: CASSPGTGNSPLHF.

The rearrangement links TRBV28 to TRBJ2-7; D not certain. The CDR3 contains 13 residues. Per germline, CDR1 MDHEN and CDR2 SYDVKM. V was cut by 2 bases and J by 2 bases, with 7 bases left in between. CDR3 bases: TGTGCCAGCAGTTTAGTACGGGCCTACGAGCAGTACTTC. As protein: CASSLVRAYEQYF.

This chain uses TRBV4-2 with TRBJ2-7, with D perhaps matching TRBD1 or TRBD2 (5 bases each). CDR1 is LGHNA, CDR2 YNFKEQ, per germline. CDR3 length equals 15 residues. The V and J ends lost 5 bases and 0 bases respectively, with 14 bases between them. DNA of the CDR3: TGTGCCAGCAGCTCCTCCGGGACGGACTCCTACGAGCAGTACTTC. Translation: CASSSSGTDSYEQYF.